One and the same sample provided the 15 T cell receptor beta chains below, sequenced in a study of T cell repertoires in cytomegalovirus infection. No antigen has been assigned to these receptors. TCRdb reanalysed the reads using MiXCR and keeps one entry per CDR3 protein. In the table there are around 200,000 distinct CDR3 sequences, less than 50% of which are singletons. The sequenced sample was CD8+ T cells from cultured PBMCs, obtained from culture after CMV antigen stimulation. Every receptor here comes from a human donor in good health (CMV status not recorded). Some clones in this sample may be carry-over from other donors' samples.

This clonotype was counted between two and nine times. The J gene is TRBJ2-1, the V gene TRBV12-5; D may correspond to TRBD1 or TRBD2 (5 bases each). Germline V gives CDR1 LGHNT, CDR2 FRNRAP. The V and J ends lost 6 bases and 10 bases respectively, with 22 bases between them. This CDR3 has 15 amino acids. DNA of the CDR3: TGTGCTAGTGGCTCTACCCCGGGGCCCCCAGAAGAGCAGTTCTTC. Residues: CASGSTPGPPEEQFF.

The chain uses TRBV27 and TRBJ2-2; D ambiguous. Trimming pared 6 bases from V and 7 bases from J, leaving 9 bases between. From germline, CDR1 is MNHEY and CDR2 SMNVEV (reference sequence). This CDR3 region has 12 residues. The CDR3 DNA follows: TGTGCCAGCAGCCTGCTGAGCGGGGAGCTGTTTTTT. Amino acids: CASSLLSGELFF.

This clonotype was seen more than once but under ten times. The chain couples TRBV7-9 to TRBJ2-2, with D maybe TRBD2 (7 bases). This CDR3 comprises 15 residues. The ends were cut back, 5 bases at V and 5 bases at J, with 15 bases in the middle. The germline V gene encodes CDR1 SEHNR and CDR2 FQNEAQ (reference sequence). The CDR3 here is CASSPRGGETGELFF. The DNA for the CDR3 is TGTGCCAGCAGCCCCCGAGGGGGGGAGACCGGGGAGCTGTTTTTT.

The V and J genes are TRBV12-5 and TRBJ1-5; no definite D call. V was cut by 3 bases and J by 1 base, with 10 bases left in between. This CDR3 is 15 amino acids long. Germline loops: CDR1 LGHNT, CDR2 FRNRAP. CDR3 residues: CASGLAGRSNQPQHF. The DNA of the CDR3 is TGTGCTAGTGGTTTAGCAGGAAGAAGCAATCAGCCCCAGCATTTT.

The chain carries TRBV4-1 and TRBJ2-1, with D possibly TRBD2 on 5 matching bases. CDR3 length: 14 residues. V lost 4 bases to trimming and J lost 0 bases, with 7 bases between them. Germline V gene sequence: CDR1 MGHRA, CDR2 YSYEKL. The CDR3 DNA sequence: TGCGCCAGCAGCCCCGGGGACTCCTACAATGAGCAGTTCTTC. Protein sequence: CASSPGDSYNEQFF.

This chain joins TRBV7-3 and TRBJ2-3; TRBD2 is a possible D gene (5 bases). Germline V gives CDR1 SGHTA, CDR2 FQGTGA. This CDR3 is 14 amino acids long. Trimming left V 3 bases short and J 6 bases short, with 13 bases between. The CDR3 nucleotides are TGTGCCAGCAGCTTGGGTGAGGAGGCGGATACGCAGTATTTT. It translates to CASSLGEEADTQYF.

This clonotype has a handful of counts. In nucleotides, the CDR3 is TGTGCCAGCAGCTTAGTAACCTCAGCAGATACGCAGTATTTT. Translated, it gives CASSLVTSADTQYF. The V gene is TRBV7-9, the J gene TRBJ2-3; D remains unclear. This CDR3 has 14 amino acids. Germline V lookup: CDR1 SEHNR, CDR2 FQNEAQ (reference sequence). The V end was cut by 1 base, the J end by 4 bases, with 9 bases between.

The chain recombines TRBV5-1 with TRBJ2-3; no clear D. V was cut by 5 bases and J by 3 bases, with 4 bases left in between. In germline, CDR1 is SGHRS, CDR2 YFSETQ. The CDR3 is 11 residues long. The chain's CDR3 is CASSRTDTQYF. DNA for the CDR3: TGCGCCAGCAGTAGAACAGATACGCAGTATTTT.

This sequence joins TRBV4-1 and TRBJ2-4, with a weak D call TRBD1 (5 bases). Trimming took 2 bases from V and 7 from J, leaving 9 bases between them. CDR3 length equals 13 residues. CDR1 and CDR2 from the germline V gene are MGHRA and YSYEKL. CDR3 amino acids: CASSQMTDNIQYF. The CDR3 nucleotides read TGCGCCAGCAGCCAAATGACAGACAACATTCAGTACTTC.

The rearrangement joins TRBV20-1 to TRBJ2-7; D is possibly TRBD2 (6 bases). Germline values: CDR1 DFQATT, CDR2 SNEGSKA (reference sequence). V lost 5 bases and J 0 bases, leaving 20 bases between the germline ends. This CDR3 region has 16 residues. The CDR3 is CSAHKLRDSSSYEQYF. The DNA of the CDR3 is TGCAGTGCTCACAAACTTAGGGACTCCAGCTCCTACGAGCAGTACTTC.

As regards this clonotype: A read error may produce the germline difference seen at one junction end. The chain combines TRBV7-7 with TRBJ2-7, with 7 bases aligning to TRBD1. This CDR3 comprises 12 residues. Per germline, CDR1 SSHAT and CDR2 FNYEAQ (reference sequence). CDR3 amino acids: CASSPGTDEQYF. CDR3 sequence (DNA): TGTGCTAGCAGCCCCGGGACAGACGAGCAGTACTTC.

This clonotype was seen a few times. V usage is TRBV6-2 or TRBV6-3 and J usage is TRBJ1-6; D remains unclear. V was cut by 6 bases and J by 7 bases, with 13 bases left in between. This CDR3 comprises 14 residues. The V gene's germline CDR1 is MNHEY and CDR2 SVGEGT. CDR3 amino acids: CASRPGRRNSPLHF. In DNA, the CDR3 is TGTGCCAGCAGGCCTGGACGGAGAAATTCACCCCTCCACTTT.

CDR3 in DNA: TGTGCCAGCAGCCAAGATCTCAGGGTGAACACCGGGGAGCTGTTTTTT. This encodes CASSQDLRVNTGELFF. This rearrangement joins TRBV4-2 to TRBJ2-2, with TRBD1 as a possible D gene (5 bases). The CDR3 contains 16 residues. Trimming left V 0 bases short and J 1 base short, with 9 bases between. CDR1 is LGHNA, CDR2 YNFKEQ, per germline.

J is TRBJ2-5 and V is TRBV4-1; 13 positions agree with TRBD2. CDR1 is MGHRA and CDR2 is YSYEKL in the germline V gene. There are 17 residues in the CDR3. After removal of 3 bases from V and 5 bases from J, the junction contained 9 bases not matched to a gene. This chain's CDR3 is CASSHNPGLAGLETQYF. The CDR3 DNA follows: TGCGCCAGCAGCCATAACCCGGGACTAGCGGGATTGGAGACCCAGTACTTC.

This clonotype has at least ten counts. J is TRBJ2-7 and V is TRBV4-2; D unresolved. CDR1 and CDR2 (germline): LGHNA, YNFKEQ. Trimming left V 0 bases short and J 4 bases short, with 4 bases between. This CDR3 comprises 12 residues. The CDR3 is CASSQDGYEQYF. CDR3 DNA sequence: TGTGCCAGCAGCCAAGATGGATACGAGCAGTACTTC.